These T cell receptor beta chains were read from a single sample in a study of human T cells and chemical hapten exposure. TCRdb called the RACE reads again in MiXCR, with one record for every CDR3 protein. The profile shows 350,000 or so distinct CDR3 sequences, roughly 6.9% of them singletons. The sample in question was whole blood, obtained in connection with sensitization to the hapten diphenylcyclopropenone (DPC). All receptors derive from a woman between 18 and 29 years old with alopecia areata. Some clones in this sample may be carry-over from other donors' samples. The CDR3 runs from the conserved cysteine through the conserved F or W. D genes are given only for firm matches. Some rows have no size entry. The others give once, few or many, or a class for an expanded clone.

d_call	j_call	v_call	clone_size	cdr3_nt	cdr3_aa
.	TRBJ1-1	TRBV7-2	.	TGTGCCAGCAGCTTGCAGGGAACGGGTGAAGCTTTCTTT	CASSLQGTGEAFF
.	TRBJ2-7	TRBV7-9	few	TGTGCCAGCAGCTTAGCCCGACCCTGGTTCCCTACCTACGAGCAGTACTTC	CASSLARPWFPTYEQYF
.	TRBJ1-5	TRBV12-3/TRBV12-4	.	TGTGCCAGCAGTTTAGCGGCGACAGTTAGCAATCAGCCCCAGCATTTT	CASSLAATVSNQPQHF
TRBD2	TRBJ2-3	TRBV7-2	.	TGTGCCAGCAGCAACGGGGGGGCAATAGATACGCAGTATTTT	CASSNGGAIDTQYF
TRBD1	TRBJ1-2	TRBV27	.	TGTGCCAGCAGCCCGGGACAGGGGGTCCGTGGCTACACCTTC	CASSPGQGVRGYTF
TRBD1	TRBJ1-1	TRBV28	many	TGTGCCACGGGACAGCAGAACACTGAAGCTTTCTTT	CATGQQNTEAFF
TRBD1	TRBJ1-1	TRBV5-4	few	TGTGCCAGCAACCGGGACAGGGGGCTGGGCACTGAAGCTTTCTTT	CASNRDRGLGTEAFF
.	TRBJ1-5	TRBV7-9	many	TGTGCCAGCAGCTTAGACCTTTTTCAGCCCCAGCATTTT	CASSLDLFQPQHF
TRBD2	TRBJ2-1	TRBV7-9	.	TGTGCCAGCAGCCGACTAGCGGGGGTCAATGAGCAGTTCTTC	CASSRLAGVNEQFF
TRBD1	TRBJ2-2	TRBV12-3/TRBV12-4	few	TGTGCCATCGCAATGGGGACAGGGGTTACCGGGGAGCTGTTTTTT	CAIAMGTGVTGELFF
.	TRBJ2-1	TRBV4-3	many	TGCGCCAGCAGCCAAGCCAGATACAATGAGCAGTTCTTC	CASSQARYNEQFF
TRBD1	TRBJ2-4	TRBV5-1	few	TGCGCCAGCAGCTTGGCCGGGGACAGACGGTACGACATTCAGTACTTC	CASSLAGDRRYDIQYF
.	TRBJ1-5	TRBV11-3	few	TGTGCCAGCAGCTTCGCGGGGGACAATCAGCCCCAGCATTTT	CASSFAGDNQPQHF
.	TRBJ2-7	TRBV19	.	TGTGCCAGTAGTACCCTACCAGGGGCGAAGAGGTACGAGCAGTACTTC	CASSTLPGAKRYEQYF
.	TRBJ1-1	TRBV11-1	few	TGTGCCAGCAGCTGGGGGTCGAACACTGAAGCTTTCTTT	CASSWGSNTEAFF
TRBD2	TRBJ2-3	TRBV5-4	.	TGTGCCAGCAGCCAAGGGGCAGGACTAGCATCTGATACGCAGTATTTT	CASSQGAGLASDTQYF
.	TRBJ1-1	TRBV12-5	.	TGTGCTAGTGGTTTGTCGGGGGGCGAGGTGAACACTGAAGCTTTCTTT	CASGLSGGEVNTEAFF
.	TRBJ1-1	TRBV29-1	.	TGCAGCGTTGAATTAGTCAGGAGACAGGCTTTCTTT	CSVELVRRQAFF
TRBD2	TRBJ2-1	TRBV28	.	TGTGCCAGCAGTCGTACTAGCGGACAACCTCACAATGAGCAGTTCTTC	CASSRTSGQPHNEQFF
TRBD1	TRBJ2-2	TRBV5-1	many	TGCGCCAGCAGCGGACAGGGGGCGACCGGGGAGCTGTTTTTT	CASSGQGATGELFF
.	TRBJ2-5	TRBV6-5	.	TGTGCCAGCAGTGCCCGGGCGCCAGAGACCCAGTACTTC	CASSARAPETQYF
.	TRBJ2-2	TRBV7-3	few	TGTGCCAGCAGCATATCGATGGGCCGGGAGCTGTTTTTT	CASSISMGRELFF
TRBD1	TRBJ1-1	TRBV6-5	many	TGTGCCAGCGGACAGGGGTCTGAAGCTTTCTTT	CASGQGSEAFF
.	TRBJ2-7	TRBV4-3	few	TGCGCCAGCAGCCAAGATGAGTCAGGGGTCACCTACGAGCAGTACTTC	CASSQDESGVTYEQYF
TRBD1	TRBJ1-1	TRBV5-6	many	TGTGCCAGCAGCTTGGTTGGTCAGGGGGCGAACACTGAAGCTTTCTTT	CASSLVGQGANTEAFF
TRBD1	TRBJ2-2	TRBV29-1	.	TGCAGCGTTCCAGACAGGGAGAACACCGGGGAGCTGTTTTTT	CSVPDRENTGELFF
.	TRBJ2-3	TRBV28	few	TGTGCCAGCAGTTTAAGGGCTAGCGGCACAGATACGCAGTATTTT	CASSLRASGTDTQYF
TRBD2	TRBJ2-1	TRBV7-8	few	TGTGCCAGCAAGGGCGGGGGGGTAGTTGATGAGCAGTTCTTC	CASKGGGVVDEQFF
.	TRBJ1-2	TRBV20-1	.	TGCAGTGCACCCTACAGGGCTGGCGATGGCTACACCTTC	CSAPYRAGDGYTF
.	TRBJ2-7	TRBV7-2	many	TGTGCCAGCAGCTTGGACTTAAGCTCCTACGAGCAGTACTTC	CASSLDLSSYEQYF